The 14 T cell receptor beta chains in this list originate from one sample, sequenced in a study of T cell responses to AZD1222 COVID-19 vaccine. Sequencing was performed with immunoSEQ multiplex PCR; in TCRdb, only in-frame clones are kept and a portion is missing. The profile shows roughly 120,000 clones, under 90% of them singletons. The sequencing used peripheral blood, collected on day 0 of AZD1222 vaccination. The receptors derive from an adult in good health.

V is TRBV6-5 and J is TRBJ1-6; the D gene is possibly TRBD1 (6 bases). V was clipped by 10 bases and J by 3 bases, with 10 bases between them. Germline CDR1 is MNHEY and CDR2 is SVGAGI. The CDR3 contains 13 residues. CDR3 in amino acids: CATSQGYNSPLHF. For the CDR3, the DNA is TGTGCCACCTCACAGGGCTATAATTCACCCCTCCACTTT.

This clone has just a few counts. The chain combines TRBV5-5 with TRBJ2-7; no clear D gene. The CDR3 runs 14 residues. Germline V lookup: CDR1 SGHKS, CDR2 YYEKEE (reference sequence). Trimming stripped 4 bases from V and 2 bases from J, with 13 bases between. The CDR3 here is CASSRFGPTYEQYF. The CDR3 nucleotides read TGTGCCAGCAGCCGATTTGGGCCTACCTACGAGCAGTACTTC.

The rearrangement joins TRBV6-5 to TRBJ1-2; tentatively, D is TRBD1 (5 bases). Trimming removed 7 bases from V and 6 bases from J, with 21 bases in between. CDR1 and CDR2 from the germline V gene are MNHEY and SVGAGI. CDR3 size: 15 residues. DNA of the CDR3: TGTGCCAGCACCCAGGAGAGCGGGGCCTGGGATGGCTACACCTTC. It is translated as CASTQESGAWDGYTF.

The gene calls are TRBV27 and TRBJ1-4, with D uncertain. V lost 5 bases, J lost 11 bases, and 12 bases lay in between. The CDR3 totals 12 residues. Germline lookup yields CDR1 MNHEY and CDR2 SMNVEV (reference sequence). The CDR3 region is CASSTRAQKLFF. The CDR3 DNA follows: TGTGCCAGCAGTACTAGAGCCCAGAAACTGTTTTTT.

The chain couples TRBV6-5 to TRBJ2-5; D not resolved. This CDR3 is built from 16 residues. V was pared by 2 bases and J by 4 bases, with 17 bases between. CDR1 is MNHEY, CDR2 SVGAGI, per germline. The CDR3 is CASSYQQARSRETQYF. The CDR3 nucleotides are TGTGCCAGCAGTTACCAGCAGGCGCGCTCTAGAGAGACCCAGTACTTC.

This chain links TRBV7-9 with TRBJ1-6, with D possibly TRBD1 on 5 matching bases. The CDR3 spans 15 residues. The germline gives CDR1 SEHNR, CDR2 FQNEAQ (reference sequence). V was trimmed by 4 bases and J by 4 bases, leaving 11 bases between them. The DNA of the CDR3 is TGTGCCAGCAGCTCGGGGGAGGCTTATAATTCACCCCTCCACTTT. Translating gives CASSSGEAYNSPLHF.

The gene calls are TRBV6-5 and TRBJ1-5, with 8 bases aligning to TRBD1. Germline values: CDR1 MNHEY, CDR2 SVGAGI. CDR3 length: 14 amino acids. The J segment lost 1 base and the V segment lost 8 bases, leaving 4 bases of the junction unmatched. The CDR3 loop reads CASRRTGSNQPQHF. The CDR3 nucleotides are TGTGCCAGCCGCCGGACAGGGAGCAATCAGCCCCAGCATTTT.

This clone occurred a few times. The CDR3 sequence: CASSIGDRSADTQYF. The CDR3 DNA follows: TGTGCCAGTAGTATAGGGGACAGGTCTGCAGATACGCAGTATTTT. The chain employs TRBV19 and TRBJ2-3; 8 positions match TRBD1. CDR3 length: 15 residues. J was trimmed by 4 bases and V by 1 base; bases with no gene match: 4. The germline V gene encodes CDR1 LNHDA and CDR2 SQIVND (reference sequence).

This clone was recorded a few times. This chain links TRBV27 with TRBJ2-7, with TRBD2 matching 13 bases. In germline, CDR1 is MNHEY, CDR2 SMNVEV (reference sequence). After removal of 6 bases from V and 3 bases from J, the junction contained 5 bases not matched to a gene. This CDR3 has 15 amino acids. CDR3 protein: CASRPGTSGIYEQYF. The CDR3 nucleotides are TGTGCCAGCAGACCCGGGACTAGCGGGATCTACGAGCAGTACTTC.

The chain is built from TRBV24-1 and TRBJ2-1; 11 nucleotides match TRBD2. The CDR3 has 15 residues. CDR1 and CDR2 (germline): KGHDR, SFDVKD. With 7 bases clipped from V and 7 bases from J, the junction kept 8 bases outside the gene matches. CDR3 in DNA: TGTGCCACCAGCGGCCTGACTAGCGGGATTAATGAGCAGTTCTTC. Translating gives CATSGLTSGINEQFF.

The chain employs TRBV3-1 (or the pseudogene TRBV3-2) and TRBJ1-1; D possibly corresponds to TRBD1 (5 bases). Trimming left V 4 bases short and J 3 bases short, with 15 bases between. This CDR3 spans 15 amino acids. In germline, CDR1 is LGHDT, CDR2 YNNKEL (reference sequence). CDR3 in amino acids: CASSLRRQRDTEAFF. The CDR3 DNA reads TGTGCCAGCAGCCTCCGCCGACAGAGAGACACTGAAGCTTTCTTT.

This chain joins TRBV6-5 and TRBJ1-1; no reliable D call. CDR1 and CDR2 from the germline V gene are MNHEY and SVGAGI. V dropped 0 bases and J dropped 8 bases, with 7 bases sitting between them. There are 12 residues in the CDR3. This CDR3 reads CASSYSGSEAFF. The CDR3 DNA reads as TGTGCCAGCAGTTACTCGGGCAGCGAAGCTTTCTTT.

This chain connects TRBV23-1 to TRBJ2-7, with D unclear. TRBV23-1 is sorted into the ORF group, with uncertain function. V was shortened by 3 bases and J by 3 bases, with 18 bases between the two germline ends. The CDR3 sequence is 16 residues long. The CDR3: CASSHPISPRRYEQYF. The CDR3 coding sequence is TGCGCCAGCAGTCACCCTATCTCTCCACGCCGCTACGAGCAGTACTTC.

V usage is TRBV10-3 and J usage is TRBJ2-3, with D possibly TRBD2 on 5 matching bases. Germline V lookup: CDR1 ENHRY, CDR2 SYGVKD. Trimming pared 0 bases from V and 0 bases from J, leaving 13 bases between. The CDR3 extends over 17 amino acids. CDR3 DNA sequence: TGTGCCATCAGTGAGTCCGGACTCACCCGTAGCACAGATACGCAGTATTTT. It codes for CAISESGLTRSTDTQYF.